A selection of T cell receptor beta chains follows, all from one sample in a study of shared clonotypes between healthy human individuals. Profiled with immunoSEQ multiplex PCR; TCRdb holds only in-frame clones, not every one. This table has about 980,000 clones, about 80% appearing once. Source material: memory CD4+ T cells sorted from blood. All receptors derive from a man between 18 and 35 years old in good health. Each CDR3 is given with its conserved first and last residue. The order of the fields is D gene, J gene, V gene, CDR3 length, clone size, CDR3 DNA, CDR3 protein. A D gene is named only where the DNA matches it firmly. Only some rows state a clone size, as once, few, many or a class for expanded clones.

d_gene: TRBD2
j_gene: TRBJ2-7
v_gene: TRBV7-8
len: 17
abundance: NA
CDR3nt: TGTGCCAGCAGCTTAGCACCCTTCACTAGCGCAACCTACGAGCAGTACTTC
CDR3aa: CASSLAPFTSATYEQYF

d_gene: NA
j_gene: TRBJ1-2
v_gene: TRBV6-4
len: 13
abundance: once
CDR3nt: TGTGCCAGCAGCTCCGAAATCGGACACGGCTACACCTTC
CDR3aa: CASSSEIGHGYTF

d_gene: NA
j_gene: TRBJ2-6
v_gene: TRBV28
len: 15
abundance: NA
CDR3nt: TGTGCCAGCAGTTCCTCCGGTACAGGGGCCAACGTCCTGACTTTC
CDR3aa: CASSSSGTGANVLTF

d_gene: NA
j_gene: TRBJ2-7
v_gene: TRBV28
len: 13
abundance: NA
CDR3nt: TGTGCCAGCAGTTCACCTGCAGGCTACGAGCAGTACTTC
CDR3aa: CASSSPAGYEQYF

d_gene: NA
j_gene: TRBJ1-2
v_gene: TRBV5-1
len: 12
abundance: NA
CDR3nt: TGCGCCAGCAGCGTCCCAGACTATGGCTACACCTTC
CDR3aa: CASSVPDYGYTF

d_gene: NA
j_gene: TRBJ2-7
v_gene: TRBV19
len: 14
abundance: NA
CDR3nt: TGTGCCAGTAGTATCCGGGGGCAAGGTAGGAGCAGGTACTTC
CDR3aa: CASSIRGQGRSRYF

d_gene: NA
j_gene: TRBJ2-1
v_gene: TRBV7-9
len: 11
abundance: NA
CDR3nt: TGTGCCAGCAGCTTTGGCGATGAGCAGTTCTTC
CDR3aa: CASSFGDEQFF

d_gene: NA
j_gene: TRBJ1-2
v_gene: TRBV6-5
len: 14
abundance: once
CDR3nt: TGTGCCAGCGAAGCGGGAGCGTTGGGGGTCGGCTACACCTTC
CDR3aa: CASEAGALGVGYTF

d_gene: TRBD1
j_gene: TRBJ1-6
v_gene: TRBV5-6
len: 19
abundance: NA
CDR3nt: TGTGCCAGCAGCTTGCGTGTAGACAGGGGGAGTCCCTATAATTCACCCCTCCACTTT
CDR3aa: CASSLRVDRGSPYNSPLHF

d_gene: NA
j_gene: TRBJ2-5
v_gene: TRBV10-3
len: 16
abundance: few
CDR3nt: TGTGCCATCAGTGAGGGTACAACAGGGCAACAAGAGACCCAGTACTTC
CDR3aa: CAISEGTTGQQETQYF

d_gene: TRBD1
j_gene: TRBJ2-5
v_gene: TRBV7-2
len: 16
abundance: NA
CDR3nt: TGTGCCAGCAGCTTAGGGACAGGGCTGAGGGGGGAGACCCAGTACTTC
CDR3aa: CASSLGTGLRGETQYF

d_gene: TRBD2
j_gene: TRBJ2-5
v_gene: TRBV7-9
len: 13
abundance: NA
CDR3nt: TGTGCCAGCAGCCGGGGACTACAAGAGACCCAGTACTTC
CDR3aa: CASSRGLQETQYF

d_gene: NA
j_gene: TRBJ2-2
v_gene: TRBV5-1
len: 16
abundance: NA
CDR3nt: TGCGCCAGCAGCTTGGAGGGCCGAATTGTCACCGGGGAGCTGTTTTTT
CDR3aa: CASSLEGRIVTGELFF

d_gene: TRBD2
j_gene: TRBJ2-6
v_gene: TRBV7-9
len: 17
abundance: NA
CDR3nt: TGTGCCAGTGCCCCCCTAGCGGGGGGATCTGGGGCCAACGTCCTGACTTTC
CDR3aa: CASAPLAGGSGANVLTF

d_gene: NA
j_gene: TRBJ2-1
v_gene: TRBV7-9
len: 11
abundance: NA
CDR3nt: TGTGCCAGCAGCTTGGGGGGTGAGCAGTTCTTC
CDR3aa: CASSLGGEQFF

d_gene: NA
j_gene: TRBJ1-4
v_gene: TRBV10-3
len: 13
abundance: NA
CDR3nt: TGTGCCATCAGAGCCGAGGGGCCGGGAAAACTGTTTTTT
CDR3aa: CAIRAEGPGKLFF

d_gene: TRBD1
j_gene: TRBJ2-7
v_gene: TRBV6-5
len: 15
abundance: NA
CDR3nt: TGTGCCAGCAGTTACTCAGGACAGGGGACCTACGAGCAGTACTTC
CDR3aa: CASSYSGQGTYEQYF

d_gene: NA
j_gene: TRBJ2-3
v_gene: TRBV5-8
len: 13
abundance: NA
CDR3nt: TGTGCCAGCAGCTTGGGAGGGCGGGCTACGCAGTATTTT
CDR3aa: CASSLGGRATQYF

d_gene: NA
j_gene: TRBJ2-6
v_gene: TRBV7-9
len: 18
abundance: NA
CDR3nt: TGTGCCAGCATCCCAACCGGGACACCTTTTTCTGGGGCCAACGTCCTGACTTTC
CDR3aa: CASIPTGTPFSGANVLTF

d_gene: NA
j_gene: TRBJ2-7
v_gene: TRBV27
len: 17
abundance: NA
CDR3nt: TGTGCCAGCAGTTTGCGTGCCCCGGGACACTTATCCTACGAGCAGTACTTC
CDR3aa: CASSLRAPGHLSYEQYF

d_gene: NA
j_gene: TRBJ2-5
v_gene: TRBV11-2
len: 13
abundance: NA
CDR3nt: TGTGCCAGCAGCTTAGGGGGGAAAGAGACCCAGTACTTC
CDR3aa: CASSLGGKETQYF

d_gene: TRBD1
j_gene: TRBJ2-3
v_gene: TRBV7-9
len: 15
abundance: few
CDR3nt: TGTGCCAGCAGCTCCTGGACAGGGTGGACAGATACGCAGTATTTT
CDR3aa: CASSSWTGWTDTQYF

d_gene: NA
j_gene: TRBJ1-1
v_gene: TRBV5-7
len: 13
abundance: many
CDR3nt: TGTGCCAGCAGCGTTGGGAGGGTACGGTTCTGGCTCTTT
CDR3aa: CASSVGRVRFWLF

d_gene: NA
j_gene: TRBJ1-4
v_gene: TRBV6-1
len: 15
abundance: NA
CDR3nt: TGTGCCAGCAAAATCTGGAGGACGGATAATGAAAAACTGTTTTTT
CDR3aa: CASKIWRTDNEKLFF

d_gene: NA
j_gene: TRBJ2-7
v_gene: TRBV5-6
len: 13
abundance: NA
CDR3nt: TGTGCCAGCAGCTGGGGGAACGCCTACGAGCAGTACTTC
CDR3aa: CASSWGNAYEQYF

d_gene: NA
j_gene: TRBJ2-7
v_gene: TRBV11-2
len: 12
abundance: once
CDR3nt: TGTGCCAGCAGCCTAGGGGACTACGAGCAGTACTTC
CDR3aa: CASSLGDYEQYF

d_gene: TRBD2
j_gene: TRBJ2-1
v_gene: TRBV2
len: 12
abundance: few
CDR3nt: TGTGCCAGCAGGACTAGCGGGCCTGAGCAGTTCTTC
CDR3aa: CASRTSGPEQFF

d_gene: NA
j_gene: TRBJ1-6
v_gene: TRBV6-1
len: 14
abundance: NA
CDR3nt: TGTGCCAGCAGTGAGGGCAGGGTCAGCTCACCCCTCCACTTT
CDR3aa: CASSEGRVSSPLHF

d_gene: TRBD2
j_gene: TRBJ2-7
v_gene: TRBV5-1
len: 16
abundance: NA
CDR3nt: TGCGCCAGCAGCTTGGATCCCTTCGCGGGAGCTCCCGAGCAGTACTTC
CDR3aa: CASSLDPFAGAPEQYF

d_gene: TRBD1
j_gene: TRBJ1-4
v_gene: TRBV28
len: 19
abundance: NA
CDR3nt: TGTGCCAGCAGTTTGCCCTCCGGGACAGGGGGCATTGGTAATGAAAAACTGTTTTTT
CDR3aa: CASSLPSGTGGIGNEKLFF

d_gene: NA
j_gene: TRBJ2-3
v_gene: TRBV18
len: 13
abundance: NA
CDR3nt: TGTGCCAGCTCATCTGGACTGTCAGATACGCAGTATTTT
CDR3aa: CASSSGLSDTQYF

d_gene: NA
j_gene: TRBJ2-3
v_gene: TRBV5-4
len: 13
abundance: NA
CDR3nt: TGTGCCAGCAGCCGACGGTTTTCAGATACGCAGTATTTT
CDR3aa: CASSRRFSDTQYF

d_gene: TRBD1
j_gene: TRBJ2-7
v_gene: TRBV27
len: 15
abundance: NA
CDR3nt: TGTGCCAGCAGTTGGGGACAGGCAAATTCCTACGAGCAGTACTTC
CDR3aa: CASSWGQANSYEQYF

d_gene: NA
j_gene: TRBJ1-5
v_gene: TRBV30
len: 13
abundance: NA
CDR3nt: TGTGCCTGGAGTGTCAGGGAAGTTCAGCCCCAGCATTTT
CDR3aa: CAWSVREVQPQHF

d_gene: TRBD1
j_gene: TRBJ1-3
v_gene: TRBV6-5
len: 15
abundance: NA
CDR3nt: TGTGCCAGCTCGGTTACAGGGGGCTCTGGAAACACCATATATTTT
CDR3aa: CASSVTGGSGNTIYF

d_gene: NA
j_gene: TRBJ1-1
v_gene: TRBV7-8
len: 13
abundance: NA
CDR3nt: TGTGCCAGCAGCATAAGAACGGGGTTCGAAGCTTTCTTT
CDR3aa: CASSIRTGFEAFF

d_gene: NA
j_gene: TRBJ1-5
v_gene: TRBV7-2
len: 16
abundance: NA
CDR3nt: TGTGCCAGCAGCTTAAATACGAAATATGGCAATCAGCCCCAGCATTTT
CDR3aa: CASSLNTKYGNQPQHF

d_gene: TRBD2
j_gene: TRBJ2-3
v_gene: TRBV2
len: 14
abundance: NA
CDR3nt: TGTGCCAGCAGACTAGCGCCTAGCACAGATACGCAGTATTTT
CDR3aa: CASRLAPSTDTQYF

d_gene: TRBD1
j_gene: TRBJ1-1
v_gene: TRBV4-1
len: 14
abundance: NA
CDR3nt: TGCGCCAGCAGACCACCGGGACAGGGACCTGAAGCTTTCTTT
CDR3aa: CASRPPGQGPEAFF

d_gene: NA
j_gene: TRBJ2-7
v_gene: TRBV4-1
len: 15
abundance: NA
CDR3nt: TGCGCCAGCAGCCCTAACCTGCAGGGCCTCTACGAGCAGTACTTC
CDR3aa: CASSPNLQGLYEQYF

d_gene: NA
j_gene: TRBJ1-2
v_gene: TRBV28
len: 16
abundance: NA
CDR3nt: TGTGCCAGCAGTTTAGCGGGAGCCACTACTAACTATGGCTACACCTTC
CDR3aa: CASSLAGATTNYGYTF

d_gene: NA
j_gene: TRBJ1-3
v_gene: TRBV5-1
len: 14
abundance: NA
CDR3nt: TGCGCCAGCAGCGCACAGGGCTCTGGAAACACCATATATTTT
CDR3aa: CASSAQGSGNTIYF

d_gene: NA
j_gene: TRBJ1-1
v_gene: TRBV7-9
len: 13
abundance: few
CDR3nt: TGTGCCAGCAGCTTACCCCTCGGCAGAGAAGCTTTCTTT
CDR3aa: CASSLPLGREAFF

d_gene: TRBD1
j_gene: TRBJ1-5
v_gene: TRBV28
len: 20
abundance: few
CDR3nt: TGTGCCAGCAGTCCATATGCCTCGGGGACAGGGGGGGTCAGCAATCAGCCCCAGCATTTT
CDR3aa: CASSPYASGTGGVSNQPQHF

d_gene: NA
j_gene: TRBJ1-2
v_gene: TRBV7-6
len: 14
abundance: NA
CDR3nt: TGTGCCAGCAGCTTTATTGACACTAACTATGGCTACACCTTC
CDR3aa: CASSFIDTNYGYTF

d_gene: NA
j_gene: TRBJ2-5
v_gene: TRBV7-2
len: 14
abundance: NA
CDR3nt: TGTGCCAGCAGCTTGTTTGGGTTCCAAGAGACCCAGTACTTC
CDR3aa: CASSLFGFQETQYF

d_gene: TRBD1
j_gene: TRBJ1-2
v_gene: TRBV19
len: 16
abundance: NA
CDR3nt: TGTGCCAGTAGTATGGACAACCGGGACAGGGGCTATGGCTACACCTTC
CDR3aa: CASSMDNRDRGYGYTF

d_gene: NA
j_gene: TRBJ1-2
v_gene: TRBV27
len: 13
abundance: NA
CDR3nt: TGTGCCAGCAGTCTACAGGGTTTAGGTGGCTACACCTTC
CDR3aa: CASSLQGLGGYTF

d_gene: TRBD1
j_gene: TRBJ2-1
v_gene: TRBV6-6
len: 15
abundance: NA
CDR3nt: TGTGCCAGCAGTCCGCGACAGGGGGGTACGAATGAGCAGTTCTTC
CDR3aa: CASSPRQGGTNEQFF

d_gene: TRBD1
j_gene: TRBJ1-2
v_gene: TRBV11-3
len: 16
abundance: NA
CDR3nt: TGTGCCAGCAGCCCGCGACAGGGCGTCGGGAACTATGGCTACACCTTC
CDR3aa: CASSPRQGVGNYGYTF

d_gene: NA
j_gene: TRBJ1-1
v_gene: TRBV4-3
len: 16
abundance: NA
CDR3nt: TGCGCCAGCAGGTCAACCTACGGTCCGGAGAACACTGAAGCTTTCTTT
CDR3aa: CASRSTYGPENTEAFF

d_gene: NA
j_gene: TRBJ1-6
v_gene: TRBV2
len: 15
abundance: NA
CDR3nt: TGTGCCAGCAGGGGAGGACAGACTCCTTCTTCACCCCTCCACTTT
CDR3aa: CASRGGQTPSSPLHF

d_gene: NA
j_gene: TRBJ1-1
v_gene: TRBV25-1
len: 14
abundance: once
CDR3nt: TGTGCCAGCAGTGAGAGGGATGAGAACACTGAAGCTTTCTTT
CDR3aa: CASSERDENTEAFF

d_gene: NA
j_gene: TRBJ2-1
v_gene: TRBV25-1
len: 13
abundance: NA
CDR3nt: NA
CDR3aa: CASSWGQGTGVVF

d_gene: TRBD2
j_gene: TRBJ2-5
v_gene: TRBV29-1
len: 14
abundance: NA
CDR3nt: TGCAGCGTCGCGGGACTAGCGGAACAAGAGACCCAGTACTTC
CDR3aa: CSVAGLAEQETQYF

d_gene: NA
j_gene: TRBJ1-4
v_gene: TRBV6-5
len: 14
abundance: many
CDR3nt: TGTGCCAGCCGCCTGGATGGGACTAATGAAAAACTGTTTTTT
CDR3aa: CASRLDGTNEKLFF

d_gene: NA
j_gene: TRBJ2-7
v_gene: TRBV18
len: 15
abundance: NA
CDR3nt: TGTGCCAGCTCACCAAAACAGGCTAGCTCCTACGAGCAGTACTTC
CDR3aa: CASSPKQASSYEQYF